Following are 20 T cell receptor beta chains from one sample sequenced in a study of technical replicates of blood from a handful of donors. The data were produced by immunoSEQ multiplex PCR, yet TCRdb's version contains in-frame clones alone and is incomplete. The sample records 55,000 to 70,000 clones, around 87% being singletons. Source material: PBMCs. Source of these receptors: a human donor in good health. Some clones in this sample may be carry-over from other donors' samples.

V is TRBV13 and J is TRBJ1-2; tentative D call: TRBD1 (6 bases). The CDR3 is made up of 13 amino acids. Trimming cost V 1 base and J 3 bases, with 6 bases left between them. Per the germline V gene, CDR1 is PRHDT and CDR2 is FYEKMQ (reference sequence). The CDR3 is CASSLAGDYGYTF. In nucleotides, the CDR3 is TGTGCCAGCAGCTTAGCAGGGGACTATGGCTACACCTTC.

The chain employs TRBV7-9 and TRBJ1-5; D is unclear. Germline CDR1 is SEHNR and CDR2 is FQNEAQ (reference sequence). The CDR3 runs to 14 residues. V was trimmed by 3 bases and J by 0 bases, leaving 6 bases between them. CDR3 in DNA: TGTGCCAGCAGCTTGGGAGATAGCAATCAGCCCCAGCATTTT. Its translation is CASSLGDSNQPQHF.

This sequence joins TRBV5-1 and TRBJ1-1; perhaps TRBD1 as D (6 bases). This CDR3 spans 12 amino acids. V was shortened by 4 bases and J by 10 bases, with 14 bases between the two germline ends. CDR1 and CDR2 (germline): SGHRS, YFSETQ. The CDR3 sequence is CASSNPGERAFF. In DNA, the CDR3 is TGCGCCAGCAGCAATCCAGGGGAGAGAGCTTTCTTT.

The rearrangement uses TRBV19 and TRBJ2-3; 12 bases align to TRBD2. The J segment lost 3 bases and the V segment lost 6 bases, leaving 4 bases of the junction unmatched. Germline assignment: CDR1 LNHDA and CDR2 SQIVND (reference sequence). CDR3 size: 15 residues. The CDR3 is CASRRTSGETDTQYF. DNA for the CDR3: TGTGCCAGTAGACGGACTAGCGGGGAAACAGATACGCAGTATTTT. The variable domain in full, completed from reference TRBV19 and TRBJ2-3, reads DGGITQSPKYLFRKEGQNVTLSCEQNLNHDAMYWYRQDPGQGLRLIYYSQIVNDFQKGDIAEGYSVSREKKESFPLTVTSAQKNPTAFYLCASRRTSGETDTQYFGPGTRLTVL.

This clone was detected only once. The chain has TRBV29-1 and TRBJ2-1, with 7 positions matching TRBD2. The CDR3 is 14 residues long. Germline CDR1 and CDR2: SQVTM and ANQGSEA. The ends lost 6 bases at V and 2 bases at J; junction bases unmatched: 7. The CDR3 region has the DNA TGCAGCGTGGGAGCGGGACGAACCTACAATGAGCAGTTCTTC. Amino acid sequence: CSVGAGRTYNEQFF.

V gene TRBV7-8 combines with J gene TRBJ2-7, with 8 bases lining up with TRBD1. Trimming at V came to 6 bases and at J to 0 bases, leaving 7 bases not matched to a gene. This CDR3 spans 15 amino acids. Germline V gene sequence: CDR1 SGHVS, CDR2 FQNEAQ. For the CDR3, the DNA is TGTGCCAGCAGTCAGGGGGCGGGATTCTCCTACGAGCAGTACTTC. Translation: CASSQGAGFSYEQYF.

The chain uses TRBV6-4 and TRBJ1-6; TRBD1 might be the D (5 bases). The CDR3 loop spans 14 amino acids. Trimming took 0 bases from V and 10 from J, leaving 10 bases between them. Looked up from germline, CDR1 is MRHNA and CDR2 is SNTAGT. The CDR3 reads CASSDSIWGSPLHF. CDR3 nucleotide sequence: TGTGCCAGCAGTGACTCAATCTGGGGCTCACCCCTCCACTTT.

The CDR3 DNA reads TGTGCCAGCAGTGACTCGAAGCGGGGTATTCAAAACACCATATATTTT. Its protein is CASSDSKRGIQNTIYF. V and J are TRBV6-4 and TRBJ1-3, with D uncertain. The CDR3 spans 16 residues. Germline lookup yields CDR1 MRHNA and CDR2 SNTAGT. The ends were cut back, 0 bases at V and 6 bases at J, with 15 bases in the middle.

The rearrangement links TRBV6-5 to TRBJ2-7, with D tentatively TRBD1 (6 bases). V gave up 5 bases and J gave up 0 bases, with 14 bases separating them. The length of the CDR3 is 15 residues. Germline V gene data show CDR1 as MNHEY and CDR2 as SVGAGI. DNA for the CDR3: TGTGCCAGCAGTCCCGACAGGAGTAGCTCCTACGAGCAGTACTTC. Protein product: CASSPDRSSSYEQYF.

The chain uses TRBV19 and TRBJ1-5, with 9 bases that match TRBD1. There are 14 residues in the CDR3. Unmatched junction bases numbered 4, after V lost 5 bases and J lost 5 bases. Germline-derived CDR1 and CDR2 are LNHDA and SQIVND (reference sequence). CDR3 sequence: CASSSGQGDQPQHF. The DNA for the CDR3 is TGTGCCAGTAGTTCGGGACAGGGTGATCAGCCCCAGCATTTT.

The chain links TRBV19 to TRBJ1-4; the D is unclear. V dropped 7 bases and J dropped 0 bases, with 9 bases sitting between them. Germline V lookup: CDR1 LNHDA, CDR2 SQIVND (reference sequence). The CDR3 runs to 14 residues. The CDR3 protein is CASTSGSTNEKLFF. As DNA, the CDR3 is TGTGCCAGTACCTCAGGATCAACTAATGAAAAACTGTTTTTT.

J is TRBJ2-7 and V is TRBV11-3; 7 bases are shared with TRBD1. J was trimmed by 0 bases and V by 0 bases; bases with no gene match: 8. Germline CDR1 reads SGHNT; CDR2 reads YENEEA. The CDR3 runs to 17 residues. The DNA of the CDR3 is TGTGCCAGCAGCTTAGATCTAATGGGGGACAGCTCCTACGAGCAGTACTTC. Its protein is CASSLDLMGDSSYEQYF.

This chain joins TRBV9 and TRBJ2-1, with TRBD1 matching 7 bases. CDR1 and CDR2 from the germline V gene are SGDLS and YYNGEE. The junction had 4 bases not matched to a gene; V was cut back by 0 bases and J by 4 bases. The CDR3 runs to 15 residues. DNA for the CDR3: TGTGCCAGCAGCGTAGTTGGGACAGATTACAATGAGCAGTTCTTC. Protein: CASSVVGTDYNEQFF. Looking up the rest from reference TRBV9 and TRBJ2-1 gives the full variable domain: DSGVTQTPKHLITATGQRVTLRCSPRSGDLSVYWYQQSLDQGLQFLIQYYNGEERAKGNILERFSAQQFPDLHSELNLSSLELGDSALYFCASSVVGTDYNEQFFGPGTRLTVL.

The J gene is TRBJ2-1, the V gene TRBV25-1; D unclear. This CDR3 region has 12 residues. Between the trimmed V and J ends, which lost 1 base and 11 bases, there was a span of 9 bases. Germline CDR1 is MGHDK and CDR2 is SYGVNS. CDR3 sequence reads: CASSEFPTQQFF. The CDR3 coding sequence is TGTGCCAGCAGTGAATTTCCCACTCAGCAGTTCTTC.

The rearrangement links TRBV7-9 to TRBJ1-1; 9 positions agree with TRBD1. CDR3 length: 13 residues. Germline V gives CDR1 SEHNR, CDR2 FQNEAQ (reference sequence). Germline trimming cut 8 bases from V and 1 base from J; bases unmatched to any gene: 2. The CDR3 bases are TGTGCCAGCCGGGGACAGGGGAACACTGAAGCTTTCTTT. It is translated as CASRGQGNTEAFF. The variable domain in full, with the rest retrieved from reference TRBV7-9 and TRBJ1-1, is DTGVSQNPRHKITKRGQNVTFRCDPISEHNRLYWYRQTLGQGPEFLTYFQNEAQLEKSRLLSDRFSAERPKGSFSTLEIQRTEQGDSAMYLCASRGQGNTEAFFGQGTRLTVV.

The chain has TRBV19 and TRBJ2-1; 11 bases line up with TRBD2. Germline assignment: CDR1 LNHDA and CDR2 SQIVND (reference sequence). This CDR3 spans 15 amino acids. The junction had 6 bases not matched to a gene; V was cut back by 7 bases and J by 4 bases. The CDR3 sequence is CASTATSGGYNEQFF. CDR3 DNA: TGTGCCAGTACCGCAACTAGCGGGGGATACAATGAGCAGTTCTTC. Using reference TRBV19 and TRBJ2-1 for the parts outside the CDR3, the full variable domain is DGGITQSPKYLFRKEGQNVTLSCEQNLNHDAMYWYRQDPGQGLRLIYYSQIVNDFQKGDIAEGYSVSREKKESFPLTVTSAQKNPTAFYLCASTATSGGYNEQFFGPGTRLTVL.

This clone has just a few counts. The gene calls are TRBV7-3 and TRBJ1-1; no firm D call. The CDR3 has 13 residues. The V end lost 5 bases, the J end lost 0 bases, and 7 bases lay between the germline ends. The germline gives CDR1 SGHTA, CDR2 FQGTGA. The CDR3: CASSETLNTEAFF. The CDR3, as DNA: TGTGCCAGCAGCGAAACTTTGAACACTGAAGCTTTCTTT.

The chain carries TRBV5-6 and TRBJ2-2, with 10 bases that match TRBD2. Germline CDR1 is SGHDT and CDR2 is YYEEEE. CDR3 length: 16 amino acids. V shed 4 bases, J shed 3 bases, and the junction held 6 bases outside the gene matches. CDR3 in DNA: TGTGCCAGCAGCCCCCCGACTAGCGGGTACACCGGGGAGCTGTTTTTT. Translated: CASSPPTSGYTGELFF. The complete variable domain, with remaining parts taken from reference TRBV5-6 and TRBJ2-2, reads DAGVTQSPTHLIKTRGQQVTLRCSPKSGHDTVSWYQQALGQGPQFIFQYYEEEERQRGNFPDRFSGHQFPNYSSELNVNALLLGDSALYLCASSPPTSGYTGELFFGEGSRLTVL.

The CDR3 is CASSPDYEETQYF. The DNA of the CDR3 is TGCGCCAGCAGCCCAGACTACGAAGAGACCCAGTACTTC. The chain couples TRBV5-1 to TRBJ2-5; tentatively, D is TRBD2 (5 bases). This CDR3 contains 13 residues. V dropped 4 bases and J dropped 3 bases, with 10 bases sitting between them. Germline V lookup: CDR1 SGHRS, CDR2 YFSETQ.

J is TRBJ2-7 and V is TRBV7-7, with D possibly TRBD2 on 5 matching bases. This CDR3 is 13 amino acids long. The V gene lost 6 bases and the J gene lost 6 bases, with 15 bases spanning the gap. The germline gives CDR1 SSHAT, CDR2 FNYEAQ (reference sequence). CDR3 in DNA: TGTGCCAGCAGTTCACTCATGGACTCCGAGCAGTACTTC. It translates to CASSSLMDSEQYF.